A selection of T cell receptor beta chains follows, all from one sample in a study of tumor-infiltrating lymphocytes in oesophageal squamous cell carcinoma. TCRdb redid the calling of the PCR reads with MiXCR, one entry per CDR3 protein. This table holds tens of thousands of distinct CDR3 sequences, more than 30% found once. The sequencing input was esophageal tumor tissue. Receptors were obtained from a male donor with esophageal squamous cell carcinoma. The CDR3 runs from the conserved cysteine through the conserved F or W. The D gene is left open where the match is weak. The size entry is marked missing in some rows and otherwise reads once, few, many or a size class.

j_call	v_call	d_call	clone_size	cdr3_nt	cdr3_aa
TRBJ2-5	TRBV6-8	.	.	TGTGCCAGCAGCTACCAGCAAGAGACCCAGTACTTC	CASSYQQETQYF
TRBJ2-5	TRBV25-1	TRBD2	many	TGTGCCAGCAGTCCCCGGTGGACTAGCGGGCATCAAGAGACCCAGTACTTC	CASSPRWTSGHQETQYF
TRBJ1-1	TRBV30	.	.	TGTGCCTGGATACGGGGAAACACTGAAGCTTTCTTT	CAWIRGNTEAFF
TRBJ1-4	TRBV5-1	TRBD1	.	TGCGCCAGCAGCTTCGGGACAGGGTTTAATGAAAAACTGTTTTTT	CASSFGTGFNEKLFF
TRBJ2-3	TRBV11-2	.	many	TGTGCCAGCAGCTCGAAAGACGGGCTGTCAGGAGATACGCAGTATTTT	CASSSKDGLSGDTQYF
TRBJ2-1	TRBV12-5	TRBD1	.	TGTGCTAGTGGTACGACGGGACAGGGACGTAATGAGCAGTTCTTC	CASGTTGQGRNEQFF
TRBJ2-7	TRBV7-2	TRBD2	few	TGTGCCAGCAGCTTGGCGGGGGTCCCCGAGCAGTACTTC	CASSLAGVPEQYF
TRBJ2-4	TRBV4-2	TRBD1	many	TGTGCCAGCAGCCAAGATCTCGGACAGGGTGAGAGGAACATTCAGTACTTC	CASSQDLGQGERNIQYF
TRBJ1-1	TRBV6-8	.	.	TGTGCCAGCAGTTACTCGGGGGGTTTGACTGAAGCTTTCTTT	CASSYSGGLTEAFF
TRBJ2-7	TRBV5-6	TRBD1	many	TGTGCCAGCAGCCTACTGGGGGCAGGGGGAACCTACGAGCAGTACTTC	CASSLLGAGGTYEQYF
TRBJ2-5	TRBV14	.	many	TGTGCCAGCAGCCAAGGTGTGGGGGAGACCCAGTACTTC	CASSQGVGETQYF
TRBJ2-1	TRBV2	.	.	TGTGCCAGCAGCGCAGGGGGGGGTGAGCAGTTCTTC	CASSAGGGEQFF
TRBJ2-1	TRBV7-3	.	.	TGTGCCAGCAGCTTCGGGGCCCGCAATGAGCAGTTCTTC	CASSFGARNEQFF
TRBJ1-1	TRBV28	TRBD1	.	TGTGCCAGCAGTTTATCTGTGGACAGGATTCTGAACACTGAAGCTTTCTTT	CASSLSVDRILNTEAFF
TRBJ2-1	TRBV11-3	.	few	TGTGCCAGCAGCTTAGGGGTTGGTGTGGGGAGCTCCTACAATGAGCAGTTCTTC	CASSLGVGVGSSYNEQFF
TRBJ2-2	TRBV7-3	.	medium-sized	TGTGCCAGCAGCGGACAAAACACCGGGGAGCTGTTTTTT	CASSGQNTGELFF
TRBJ1-2	TRBV6-1	.	many	TGTGCCAGCAGTGAAGCGACAGCTAACTATGGCTACACCTTC	CASSEATANYGYTF
TRBJ1-2	TRBV6-1	.	many	TGTGCCAGCAGTGAACTTACAGGGTGGAACTATGGCTACACCTTC	CASSELTGWNYGYTF
TRBJ2-7	TRBV28	TRBD1	few	TGTGCCAGCAGTTTACCCGGGACAGGGGATTCCTACGAGCAGTACTTC	CASSLPGTGDSYEQYF
TRBJ2-7	TRBV5-6	TRBD1	many	TGTGCCAGCAGCCACGGACAGGGGGCCAACGAGCAGTACTTC	CASSHGQGANEQYF
TRBJ2-1	TRBV7-2	.	.	TGTGCCAGCAGCCCGGGGGGCTTTACATATGAGCAGTTCTTC	CASSPGGFTYEQFF
TRBJ2-7	TRBV20-1	.	.	TGCAGTGCTAGACGGACAGACTCCTACGAGCAGTACTTC	CSARRTDSYEQYF
TRBJ2-5	TRBV9	TRBD2	.	TGTGCCAGCAGCGTAGGGTATACGGGGGGGCCGCGAGAGACCCAGTACTTC	CASSVGYTGGPRETQYF
TRBJ2-7	TRBV7-2	.	.	TGTGCCAGCAGCTTAGCCTCAGCGGAATACGAGCAGTACTTC	CASSLASAEYEQYF
TRBJ2-3	TRBV6-9	TRBD2	.	TGTGCCAGCAGCGGTAGCGGGAGATTAGATACGCAGTATTTT	CASSGSGRLDTQYF
TRBJ2-5	TRBV7-6	TRBD1	.	TGTGCTAGCAGCCCCCAGGGACAGGGGGAGTTAGGGGAGACCCAGTACTTC	CASSPQGQGELGETQYF
TRBJ2-5	TRBV7-2	TRBD2	few	TGTGCCAGCAGCTCGGGACTAGCGGGAGGGGCCGAGTACTTC	CASSSGLAGGAEYF
TRBJ2-4	TRBV6-6	.	many	TGTGCCAGCAGTTACTCATCGGTCGCACACCCCCAGTACTTC	CASSYSSVAHPQYF
TRBJ2-7	TRBV6-2/TRBV6-3	.	few	TGTGCCAGCAGTTACGGCAGGGCATACGAGCAGTACTTC	CASSYGRAYEQYF
TRBJ1-1	TRBV27	TRBD1	many	TGTGCCAGCAAGATGGGACAGTGGAACACTGAAGCTTTCTTT	CASKMGQWNTEAFF
TRBJ2-3	TRBV7-6	.	few	TGTGCCAGCAGCTTGGGCAGGGTGGTCACAGATACGCAGTATTTT	CASSLGRVVTDTQYF
TRBJ2-7	TRBV10-3	.	.	TGTGCCATCAGTGACCCCGGACGGTCCTCCTACGAGCAGTACTTC	CAISDPGRSSYEQYF
TRBJ2-7	TRBV27	.	many	TGTGCCAGCAGTTTATCGGTGGGGGGGGGCAATGAGCAGTACTTC	CASSLSVGGGNEQYF
TRBJ2-3	TRBV20-1	TRBD1	many	TGCAGTGCTAGAGATCCGGGACAGGGGAGGCCAGATACGCAGTATTTT	CSARDPGQGRPDTQYF
TRBJ2-2	TRBV7-3	TRBD1	few	TGTGCCAGCAGCTTGTACCAGGGGGCCACCGGGGAGCTGTTTTTT	CASSLYQGATGELFF
TRBJ2-5	TRBV20-1	.	few	TGCAGTGCTAGCAGGGTTGGACAGTCCCTCTTGGAGACCCAGTACTTC	CSASRVGQSLLETQYF
TRBJ2-5	TRBV12-3/TRBV12-4	TRBD2	many	TGTGCCAGCAAACAGCGGGGGGGCCAAGAGACCCAGTACTTC	CASKQRGGQETQYF
TRBJ2-3	TRBV2	.	many	TGTGCCAGCACATCCTTTCGCCCCTGGGTGAGCACAGATACGCAGTATTTT	CASTSFRPWVSTDTQYF
TRBJ1-5	TRBV4-2	.	.	TGTGCCAGCAGCCAAGATAGATTAGTAGGTCAGCCCCAGCATTTT	CASSQDRLVGQPQHF
TRBJ2-6	TRBV5-3	.	.	TGTGCCAGCAGCTTGGGGGATTCATCCCTCCACTTC	CASSLGDSSLHF
TRBJ2-5	TRBV19	TRBD2	.	TGTGCCAGTAGCCCCCTAGCGGGAGGGTACCAAGAGACCCAGTACTTC	CASSPLAGGYQETQYF
TRBJ1-1	TRBV11-2	.	.	TGTGCCAGCAGCTATCAAACGGCGACACGTGAAGCTTTCTTT	CASSYQTATREAFF
TRBJ1-3	TRBV5-1	.	many	TGCGCCAGCAGCCCGAGGCGGGCCATCTCTGGAAACACCATATATTTT	CASSPRRAISGNTIYF
TRBJ1-1	TRBV7-8	.	few	TGTGCCAGCAGCTTTATGGCAGGCCCAAAAGAAGCTTTCTTT	CASSFMAGPKEAFF
TRBJ2-1	TRBV18	TRBD2	many	TGTGCCAGCTCACCAATGTCGGCGGGGGGGGGGATCAATGAGCAGTTCTTC	CASSPMSAGGGINEQFF
TRBJ2-1	TRBV2	.	few	TGTGCCAGCAGCGGGACCAACAATGAGCAGTTCTTC	CASSGTNNEQFF